Below, 28 T cell receptor beta chains from the same sample are listed, as sequenced in a study of PD-L1 blockade in urothelial cancer. The method was immunoSEQ multiplex PCR; TCRdb's version includes in-frame clones alone and lacks a portion of them. Of tens of thousands of clones in the sample, 82% were seen once. Sequenced here: PBMCs, sampled around atezolizumab (anti-PD-L1) treatment. The receptors were gathered from a man aged 70-80 years with urothelial cancer.

The V gene is TRBV5-6, the J gene TRBJ2-7; 10 positions agree with TRBD1. Germline trimming cut 4 bases from V and 3 bases from J; bases unmatched to any gene: 4. Looked up from germline, CDR1 is SGHDT and CDR2 is YYEEEE. The CDR3 contains 14 residues. CDR3 DNA sequence: TGTGCCAGCAGCCCTCGGACAGGGGGCTACGAGCAGTACTTC. This sequence encodes CASSPRTGGYEQYF.

The gene calls are TRBV12-5 and TRBJ2-1; 8 bases fit TRBD2. CDR3 size: 16 residues. Germline CDR1 LGHNT, CDR2 FRNRAP. The V gene end was trimmed by 4 bases and the J gene end by 7 bases; junction bases not matched to a gene: 12. The chain's CDR3 is CASGSTSVRTGNEQFF. CDR3 in DNA: TGTGCTAGTGGTTCGACTAGCGTGAGGACGGGGAATGAGCAGTTCTTC. Looking up the rest from reference TRBV12-5 and TRBJ2-1 gives the full variable domain: DARVTQTPRHKVTEMGQEVTMRCQPILGHNTVFWYRQTMMQGLELLAYFRNRAPLDDSGMPKDRFSAEMPDATLATLKIQPSEPRDSAVYFCASGSTSVRTGNEQFFGPGTRLTVL.

V is TRBV21-1 and J is TRBJ2-2; no check of the table's D call, TRBD1, against the DNA was made. TRBV21-1 is annotated as a pseudogene. The CDR3 sequence is 15 residues long. The CDR3 DNA sequence: TGTGCCCGCTTAGAGGGGGCGCTGTACACCGGGGAGCTGTTTTTT. Translation: CARLEGALYTGELFF.

The V call is TRBV18, the J call TRBJ2-7, with D maybe TRBD2 (5 bases). The germline gives CDR1 KGHSH, CDR2 LQKENI. V was cut by 0 bases and J by 7 bases, with 10 bases left in between. The CDR3 totals 13 residues. CDR3 DNA: TGTGCCAGCTCACCACCGGTAGGGAGTGAGCAGTACTTC. It encodes CASSPPVGSEQYF.

J is TRBJ2-5 and V is TRBV7-2; D ambiguous. V was shortened by 2 bases and J by 3 bases, with 13 bases between the two germline ends. There are 15 residues in the CDR3. Germline V CDR1 and CDR2: SGHTA, FQGNSA. The DNA for the CDR3 is TGTGCCAGCAGCTTACGTCAAGCGTCAAAAGAGACCCAGTACTTC. Its protein is CASSLRQASKETQYF.

V gene TRBV28 combines with J gene TRBJ2-3; 11 positions match TRBD2. The CDR3 runs 16 residues. Germline V gives CDR1 MDHEN, CDR2 SYDVKM. V shed 6 bases and J 5 bases; nucleotides not matched to a gene: 10. Written as DNA, the CDR3 is TGTGCCAGCAGCGGGGGGCTAGCGGGAGGAATAGATACGCAGTATTTT. Translated: CASSGGLAGGIDTQYF.

V usage is TRBV15 and J usage is TRBJ1-1; D call uncertain. Germline V gives CDR1 LNHNV, CDR2 YYDKDF (reference sequence). The CDR3 has 15 amino acids. The germline V and J ends were trimmed by 0 bases and 1 base, with 9 bases remaining between them. The CDR3, as DNA: TGTGCCACCAGCAGAGATTACTTGAGGAACACTGAAGCTTTCTTT. Translating gives CATSRDYLRNTEAFF.

The gene calls are TRBV7-9 and TRBJ2-5; TRBD2 agrees at 10 bases. CDR1 and CDR2 from the germline V gene are SEHNR and FQNEAQ (reference sequence). This CDR3 comprises 15 residues. J lost 4 bases, V lost 5 bases, and 7 bases had no gene match. CDR3 region: CASSASGSVGETQYF. The CDR3 nucleotides read TGTGCCAGCAGCGCTAGCGGGAGCGTAGGAGAGACCCAGTACTTC. Full variable domain (remainder filled in from reference TRBV7-9 and TRBJ2-5): DTGVSQNPRHKITKRGQNVTFRCDPISEHNRLYWYRQTLGQGPEFLTYFQNEAQLEKSRLLSDRFSAERPKGSFSTLEIQRTEQGDSAMYLCASSASGSVGETQYFGPGTRLLVL.

The chain uses TRBV15 and TRBJ1-4; D is ambiguous. This CDR3 spans 13 amino acids. Per the germline V gene, CDR1 is LNHNV and CDR2 is YYDKDF (reference sequence). Trimming stripped 2 bases from V and 4 bases from J, with 5 bases between. CDR3 nucleotides: TGTGCCACCAGCAGACCCAATAATGAAAAACTGTTTTTT. This codes for CATSRPNNEKLFF. Together with reference TRBV15 and TRBJ1-4, the CDR3 gives the full variable domain: DAMVIQNPRYQVTQFGKPVTLSCSQTLNHNVMYWYQQKSSQAPKLLFHYYDKDFNNEADTPDNFQSRRPNTSFCFLDIRSPGLGDTAMYLCATSRPNNEKLFFGSGTQLSVL.

The genes are TRBV19 and TRBJ2-1; TRBD2 matches 12 bases. The CDR3 covers 16 residues. V lost 3 bases to trimming and J lost 8 bases; unmatched junction nucleotides: 8. Germline V CDR1 and CDR2: LNHDA, SQIVND (reference sequence). CDR3 sequence reads: CASSILTSGSGDEQFF. The CDR3, as DNA: TGTGCCAGTAGTATCTTGACTAGCGGGAGTGGGGATGAGCAGTTCTTC.

This clone was seen just once. The genes are TRBV7-3 and TRBJ1-2; D is ambiguous. The germline CDR1 and CDR2 sequences are SGHTA and FQGTGA. V dropped 0 bases and J dropped 0 bases, with 11 bases sitting between them. This CDR3 region has 16 residues. CDR3 region: CASSLTAGGSNYGYTF. The DNA of the CDR3 is TGTGCCAGCAGCTTAACCGCGGGCGGTTCTAACTATGGCTACACCTTC.

This clone has more than one count but fewer than ten. V and J are TRBV7-2 and TRBJ2-1; TRBD2 is a possible D gene (6 bases). CDR1 and CDR2 (germline): SGHTA, FQGNSA. Trimming pared 1 base from V and 7 bases from J, leaving 14 bases between. The CDR3 totals 15 residues. The CDR3 protein is CASSLGRGEENEQFF. The CDR3 DNA reads TGTGCCAGCAGCTTAGGGCGGGGAGAGGAGAATGAGCAGTTCTTC.

The V call is TRBV2, the J call TRBJ1-1; D unclear. The V end lost 6 bases, the J end lost 4 bases, and 21 bases lay between the germline ends. Germline CDR1 reads SNHLY; CDR2 reads FYNNEI. The CDR3 runs 16 residues. CDR3 nucleotide sequence: TGTGCCAGCAGGGCGGGGAGGTTAACAGTTGGCACTGAAGCTTTCTTT. As protein: CASRAGRLTVGTEAFF.

The chain combines TRBV27 with TRBJ1-2; D might be TRBD1 (6 bases). Deletions cut 6 bases from V and 3 bases from J, with 17 bases between. Germline V lookup: CDR1 MNHEY, CDR2 SMNVEV (reference sequence). The CDR3 length is 15 residues. DNA for the CDR3: TGTGCCAGCAGCCCCCGGATAGGGGGATACTATGGCTACACCTTC. Translated, it gives CASSPRIGGYYGYTF.

This chain uses TRBV7-2 with TRBJ2-1; 11 nucleotides match TRBD2. This CDR3 has 16 amino acids. The germline V gene has CDR1 SGHTA and CDR2 FQGNSA. J was trimmed by 5 bases and V by 6 bases; bases with no gene match: 9. The CDR3 loop is CASRTSGTLNHNEQFF. The CDR3 nucleotides are TGTGCCAGCAGGACTAGCGGGACCTTAAATCACAATGAGCAGTTCTTC.

The chain employs TRBV30 and TRBJ2-5; 8 bases are a match to TRBD2. This CDR3 region has 12 residues. V dropped 4 bases and J dropped 5; count of bases not matched to a gene: 3. Germline V gene data show CDR1 as GTSNPN and CDR2 as SVGIG (reference sequence). In nucleotides, the CDR3 is TGTGCCTGGACTCGGGGGGGTGAGACCCAGTACTTC. As protein: CAWTRGGETQYF.

The chain carries TRBV29-1 and TRBJ1-1; 8 nucleotides match TRBD1. The V gene's germline CDR1 is SQVTM and CDR2 ANQGSEA. V lost 4 bases, J lost 1 base, and 2 bases stayed unmatched. The CDR3 totals 13 residues. CDR3 in amino acids: CSVGDRWNTEAFF. CDR3 DNA sequence: TGCAGCGTTGGGGACAGGTGGAACACTGAAGCTTTCTTT. The full variable domain, with the rest looked up from reference TRBV29-1 and TRBJ1-1, is SAVISQKPSRDICQRGTSLTIQCQVDSQVTMMFWYRQQPGQSLTLIATANQGSEATYESGFVIDKFPISRPNLTFSTLTVSNMSPEDSSIYLCSVGDRWNTEAFFGQGTRLTVV.

The chain is built from TRBV28 and TRBJ2-4; 12 nucleotides match TRBD2. CDR3 length equals 18 residues. V shed 1 base, J shed 0 bases, and the junction held 4 bases outside the gene matches. CDR1 is MDHEN and CDR2 is SYDVKM in the germline V gene. CDR3 sequence (DNA): TGTGCCAGCAGTTTATATAGGACTAGCGGGATAGCCAAAAACATTCAGTACTTC. Its translation: CASSLYRTSGIAKNIQYF.

The rearrangement joins TRBV11-2 to TRBJ2-7; D gene uncertain. Germline CDR1 reads SGHAT; CDR2 reads FQNNGV. The CDR3 length is 12 residues. V lost 4 bases, J lost 7 bases, and 11 bases lay in between. The CDR3: CASSSEAWEQYF. CDR3 DNA sequence: TGTGCCAGCAGCTCCGAGGCCTGGGAGCAGTACTTC. Supplemented by reference TRBV11-2 and TRBJ2-7, the full variable domain reads EAGVAQSPRYKIIEKRQSVAFWCNPISGHATLYWYQQILGQGPKLLIQFQNNGVVDDSQLPKDRFSAERLKGVDSTLKIQPAKLEDSAVYLCASSSEAWEQYFGPGTRLTVT.

The chain combines TRBV27 with TRBJ2-2; TRBD1 agrees at 10 bases. V gave up 5 bases and J gave up 4 bases; unmatched junction bases: 10. This CDR3 is 17 amino acids long. In germline, CDR1 is MNHEY, CDR2 SMNVEV (reference sequence). The CDR3 reads CASSPRQGAGVTGELFF. As DNA, the CDR3 is TGTGCCAGCAGTCCAAGACAGGGGGCGGGAGTCACCGGGGAGCTGTTTTTT.

This chain uses TRBV18 with TRBJ2-3; 8 bases map to TRBD1. The germline gives CDR1 KGHSH, CDR2 LQKENI. Trimming cost V 6 bases and J 2 bases; bases outside gene matches: 7. This CDR3 contains 15 residues. The CDR3 DNA reads TGTGCCAGCTCCCCCCAGGGGGCAACCACAGATACGCAGTATTTT. As protein: CASSPQGATTDTQYF.

This clone came up a few times. The chain employs TRBV6-5 and TRBJ1-4; D gene unclear. This CDR3 has 13 amino acids. CDR1 is MNHEY, CDR2 SVGAGI, per germline. V lost 1 base and J 8 bases, leaving 8 bases between the germline ends. CDR3: CASSYFTGEKLFF. The CDR3 DNA reads TGTGCCAGCAGTTACTTTACCGGGGAAAAACTGTTTTTT.

The J gene is TRBJ2-1, the V gene TRBV2, with TRBD1 as a possible D gene (5 bases). Trimming left V 7 bases short and J 3 bases short, with 10 bases between. The V gene's germline CDR1 is SNHLY and CDR2 FYNNEI. This CDR3 is built from 13 residues. CDR3 sequence: CASNWGNYNEQFF. In DNA, the CDR3 is TGTGCCAGCAACTGGGGCAACTACAATGAGCAGTTCTTC.

This clone was seen a handful of times. V is TRBV11-2 and J is TRBJ2-2; unclear D gene. Per germline, CDR1 SGHAT and CDR2 FQNNGV. Trimming removed 5 bases at V and 6 bases at J, with 19 bases between. This CDR3 spans 16 amino acids. CDR3 sequence reads: CASSDFLRRVAGELFF. CDR3 DNA: TGTGCCAGCAGCGATTTCCTCCGACGGGTTGCCGGGGAGCTGTTTTTT.

The gene calls are TRBV7-9 and TRBJ2-5; 11 bases fit TRBD1. Germline CDR1 SEHNR, CDR2 FQNEAQ (reference sequence). The CDR3 has 14 residues. V lost 5 bases and J lost 5; bases outside the gene matches: 4. Here the CDR3 reads CASSPGTGGETQYF. CDR3 nucleotide sequence: TGTGCCAGCAGCCCCGGGACAGGGGGGGAGACCCAGTACTTC.

This chain connects TRBV6-5 to TRBJ2-7; 12 bases match TRBD2. The CDR3 loop spans 14 amino acids. The V segment lost 5 bases and the J segment 4 bases; nucleotides outside the gene matches: 3. Looked up from germline, CDR1 is MNHEY and CDR2 is SVGAGI. CDR3 coding DNA: TGTGCCAGCAGTCGGACTAGCGGGACTTACGAGCAGTACTTC. This encodes CASSRTSGTYEQYF.

The chain links TRBV28 to TRBJ2-3, with 7 bases that match TRBD2. Germline-derived CDR1 and CDR2 are MDHEN and SYDVKM. This CDR3 has 15 residues. The junction had 8 bases not matched to a gene; V was cut back by 3 bases and J by 5 bases. The CDR3 reads CASSLAGDGGDTQYF. CDR3 nucleotides: TGTGCCAGCAGTTTGGCGGGAGATGGCGGAGATACGCAGTATTTT.

Judged by abundance, this clone is medium-sized (0.01 to 0.1%). The chain combines TRBV23-1 with TRBJ2-3; 9 bases fit TRBD2. TRBV23-1 falls under the ORF class, with uncertain function. V was pared by 0 bases and J by 8 bases, with 9 bases of the junction left unmatched. The CDR3 is made up of 16 amino acids. Written as DNA, the CDR3 is TGCGCCAGCAGTCAATCGATGTCTAGCGGGGAAGGTACGCAGTATTTT. Amino acid sequence: CASSQSMSSGEGTQYF.